The T cell receptor beta chain under discussion was sequenced for a study of blood T cell repertoires in COVID-19. Study in general: Samples taken during acute and convalescent COVID-19 were collected in the United States, Italy and Spain. Sources were T cells, B-cell-depleted T cells, or PBMCs; the material itself was cDNA or gDNA.

Germline CDR1 LNHDA, CDR2 SQIVND (reference sequence). CDR3 length: 15 amino acids. Trimming removed 7 bases from V and 2 bases from J; junction bases left unmatched: 9. Clones were read by immunoSEQ multiplex PCR, and TCRdb kept only the in-frame ones, dropping some. The top ten clones hold 4.1% of a sample with around 250,000 clones, approximately 90% of them seen once. The sample was PBMCs or T cells enriched from blood (not recorded which). This chain connects TRBV19 to TRBJ1-2, with TRBD1 matching 8 bases. The receptor's source is a woman in her 30s who had recovered from COVID-19. In DNA, the CDR3 is TGTGCCAGTAAGACAGGGGACCTACCGAACTATGGCTACACCTTC. This codes for CASKTGDLPNYGYTF.